This passage covers 11 T cell receptor beta chains from one sample sequenced in a study of shared clonotypes between healthy human individuals. CD45RO negativity and positive selection for CCR7 defined naive CD8 cells, a population that excluded terminally differentiated effector memory CD45RA+ cells. Clones were read by immunoSEQ multiplex PCR, and TCRdb kept only the in-frame ones, dropping some. Of around 2.1 million clones listed, more than 85% were seen once; the top ten hold roughly 1.8%. Sequencing was performed on naive CD8+ T cells from PBMCs. The receptors shown here come from a man aged 18 to 29 in good health. Some clones in this sample may be carry-over from other donors' samples.

The chain combines TRBV2 with TRBJ2-3; possibly TRBD2 for D (7 bases). The V gene's germline CDR1 is SNHLY and CDR2 FYNNEI. Trimming left V 6 bases short and J 2 bases short, with 12 bases between. The CDR3 is 14 residues long. CDR3 bases: TGTGCCAGCAGGGGGGGGACATTCACAGATACGCAGTATTTT. Translated: CASRGGTFTDTQYF. Supplemented by reference TRBV2 and TRBJ2-3, the full variable domain reads EPEVTQTPSHQVTQMGQEVILRCVPISNHLYFYWYRQILGQKVEFLVSFYNNEISEKSEIFDDQFSVERPDGSNFTLKIRSTKLEDSAMYFCASRGGTFTDTQYFGPGTRLTVL.

The rearrangement uses TRBV19 and TRBJ1-2, with D possibly TRBD1 on 6 matching bases. V gave up 1 base and J gave up 4 bases, with 16 bases separating them. The germline gives CDR1 LNHDA, CDR2 SQIVND (reference sequence). The CDR3 sequence is 16 residues long. Here the CDR3 DNA reads TGTGCCAGTAGTATAGTGGGGGGGGCTACCCCCTATGGCTACACCTTC. This encodes CASSIVGGATPYGYTF. The whole variable domain, remainder taken from reference TRBV19 and TRBJ1-2, is DGGITQSPKYLFRKEGQNVTLSCEQNLNHDAMYWYRQDPGQGLRLIYYSQIVNDFQKGDIAEGYSVSREKKESFPLTVTSAQKNPTAFYLCASSIVGGATPYGYTFGSGTRLTVV.

V gene TRBV7-6 combines with J gene TRBJ2-1; 8 bases are a match to TRBD2. V lost 2 bases, J lost 15 bases, and 9 bases stayed unmatched. The CDR3 is made up of 13 amino acids. CDR1 SGHVS and CDR2 FNYEAQ come from the germline V gene. The CDR3 bases are TGTGCCAGCAGCTTAAACCGGCGGGAGGTGGTGTTCTTC. Protein sequence: CASSLNRREVVFF.

The chain has TRBV5-4 and TRBJ2-1; 7 bases line up with TRBD1. CDR3 length: 16 amino acids. Per germline, CDR1 SGHNT and CDR2 YYREEE (reference sequence). Trimming took 4 bases from V and 8 from J; bases not matched to a gene: 15. The CDR3 is CASSVGDRLNGDEQFF. The CDR3 DNA sequence: TGTGCCAGCAGCGTCGGGGACAGACTAAACGGGGATGAGCAGTTCTTC.

The chain combines TRBV10-3 with TRBJ1-1; D is unclear. With 4 bases removed from V and 6 bases from J, the gap between germline ends came to 6 bases. This CDR3 has 11 residues. Germline V gene data show CDR1 as ENHRY and CDR2 as SYGVKD. The CDR3 sequence: CAISGRAEAFF. CDR3 nucleotides: TGTGCCATCAGTGGGAGAGCTGAAGCTTTCTTT.

The chain uses TRBV27 and TRBJ2-7, with D uncertain. CDR3 size: 14 residues. V was clipped by 0 bases and J by 3 bases, with 9 bases between them. CDR1 and CDR2 from the germline V gene are MNHEY and SMNVEV (reference sequence). The CDR3 here is CASSLSLGNYEQYF. CDR3 in DNA: TGTGCCAGCAGTTTATCGCTGGGGAACTACGAGCAGTACTTC.

A single count supports this clone. V usage is TRBV19 and J usage is TRBJ1-3; D unclear. CDR1 and CDR2 from the germline V gene are LNHDA and SQIVND (reference sequence). This CDR3 contains 15 residues. The V gene lost 1 base and the J gene lost 4 bases, with 11 bases spanning the gap. The CDR3 DNA reads as TGTGCCAGTAGTATAGTTCCGGTCCCGGGAAACACCATATATTTT. Protein: CASSIVPVPGNTIYF.

The chain employs TRBV27 and TRBJ1-1; a weak D match, TRBD1 (6 bases). The V gene's germline CDR1 is MNHEY and CDR2 SMNVEV (reference sequence). The CDR3 loop spans 14 amino acids. V was clipped by 5 bases and J by 4 bases, with 14 bases between them. CDR3 coding DNA: TGTGCCAGCAGTACCACAGGGAAGGTCACTGAAGCTTTCTTT. Amino acids: CASSTTGKVTEAFF.

This chain uses TRBV7-9 with TRBJ2-1; no reliable D call. Trimming took 1 base from V and 2 from J, leaving 12 bases between them. This CDR3 is built from 16 residues. Germline CDR1 and CDR2: SEHNR and FQNEAQ (reference sequence). The CDR3 sequence is CASSLEAVTAYNEQFF. CDR3 sequence (DNA): TGTGCCAGCAGCTTAGAGGCTGTTACCGCCTACAATGAGCAGTTCTTC.

The chain uses TRBV11-2 and TRBJ1-4; the match to TRBD1 covers 9 bases. V shed 5 bases, J shed 7 bases, and the junction held 5 bases outside the gene matches. Germline values: CDR1 SGHAT, CDR2 FQNNGV. The CDR3 has 14 residues. The CDR3 sequence: CASSPGTGIEKLFF. The CDR3 bases are TGTGCCAGCAGCCCCGGGACAGGGATTGAAAAACTGTTTTTT. Full variable domain (rest looked up from reference TRBV11-2 and TRBJ1-4): EAGVAQSPRYKIIEKRQSVAFWCNPISGHATLYWYQQILGQGPKLLIQFQNNGVVDDSQLPKDRFSAERLKGVDSTLKIQPAKLEDSAVYLCASSPGTGIEKLFFGSGTQLSVL.

Concerning this clone: This sample also contains other DNA sequences that code for the same CDR3. This sequence joins TRBV10-3 and TRBJ2-7, with 14 bases aligning to TRBD2. The V segment lost 6 bases and the J segment 2 bases; nucleotides outside the gene matches: 3. The length of the CDR3 is 15 residues. Germline CDR1 ENHRY, CDR2 SYGVKD. The CDR3 nucleotides read TGTGCCATCAGCGAGGGACTAGCGGGGGCCTACGAGCAGTACTTC. Translation: CAISEGLAGAYEQYF.